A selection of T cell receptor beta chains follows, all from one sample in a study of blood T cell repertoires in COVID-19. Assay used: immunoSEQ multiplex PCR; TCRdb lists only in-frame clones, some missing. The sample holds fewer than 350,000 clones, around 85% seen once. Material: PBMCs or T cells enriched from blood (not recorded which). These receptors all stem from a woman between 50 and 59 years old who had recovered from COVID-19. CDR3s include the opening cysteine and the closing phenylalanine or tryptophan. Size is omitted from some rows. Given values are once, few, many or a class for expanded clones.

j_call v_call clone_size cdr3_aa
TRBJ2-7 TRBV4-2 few CASSQSTAGGSYEQYF
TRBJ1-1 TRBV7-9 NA CASSQPGQGTEAFF
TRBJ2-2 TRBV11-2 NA CASSGRLAGVNGELFF
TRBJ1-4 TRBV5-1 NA CASCGDNNEKLFF
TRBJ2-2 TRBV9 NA CASSNRDRNTGELFF
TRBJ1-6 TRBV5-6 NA CASSLHGEIGSPLHF
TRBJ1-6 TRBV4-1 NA CASSHQSDSTNSPLHF
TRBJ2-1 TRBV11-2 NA CASSLSGYNEQFF
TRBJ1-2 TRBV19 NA CASTAGTVFGYTF
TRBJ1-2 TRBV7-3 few CASSLSGEDYGYTF
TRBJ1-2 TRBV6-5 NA CASSPGTQNYGYTF
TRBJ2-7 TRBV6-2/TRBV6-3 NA CASSQGTNRKPYEQYF
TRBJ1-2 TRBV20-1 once CSASVRTDNYGYTF
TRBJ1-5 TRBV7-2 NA CASSLNGQGLIAQHF
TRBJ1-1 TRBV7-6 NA CASSNGQGMNTEAFF
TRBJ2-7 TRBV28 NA CASSFYGGATYEQYF
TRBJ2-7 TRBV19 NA CASSTPGLAYEQYF
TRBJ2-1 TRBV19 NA CASSHLGGTNYNEQFF
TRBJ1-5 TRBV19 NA CASKAGTGNNQPQHF
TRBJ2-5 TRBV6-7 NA CARRQGDVGETQYF
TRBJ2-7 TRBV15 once CATSVTRDSSYEQYF
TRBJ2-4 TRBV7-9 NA CASRGNLTGIAKNIQYF
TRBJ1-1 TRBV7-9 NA CASSLGEYTEAFF
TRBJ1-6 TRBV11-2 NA CASSLVQGQNSPLHF
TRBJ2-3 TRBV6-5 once CASSLTDYTDTQYF
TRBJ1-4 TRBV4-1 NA CASSPPGTGGEKLFF
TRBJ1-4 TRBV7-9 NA CASSPTFGLQGEKLFF
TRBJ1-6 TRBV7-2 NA CASSYIVQTDSPLHF
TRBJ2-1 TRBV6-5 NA CASSYEQGVYEQFF
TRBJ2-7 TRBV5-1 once CASSSGSKGDYEQYF
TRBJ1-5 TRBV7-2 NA CASSSGLVNQPQHF
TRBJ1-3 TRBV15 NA CATSRDRGRGNTIYF
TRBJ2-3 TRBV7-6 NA CASRSGTGTDTQYF
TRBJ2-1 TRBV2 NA CASSAPGYSYNEQFF
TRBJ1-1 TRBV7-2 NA CASSHRQYGTEAFF
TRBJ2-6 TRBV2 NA CASPKGDTGRSGANVLTF
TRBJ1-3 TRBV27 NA CASSLYWGGSGNTIYF
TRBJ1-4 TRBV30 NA CAWSEGAGNEKLFF
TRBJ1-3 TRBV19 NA CASKGQGSGNTIYF
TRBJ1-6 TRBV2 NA CASRLTGANNSPLHF
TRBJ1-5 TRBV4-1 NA CASSQGFEGARQPQHF
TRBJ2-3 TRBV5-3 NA CARSLNTGTRLPDTQYF